The entry below gives a single T cell receptor beta chain sequence along with its context. The antigen is unknown. The germline V gene encodes CDR1 LGHNA and CDR2 YSLEER. The CDR3 loop spans 14 amino acids. V lost 1 base to trimming and J lost 1 base, with 7 bases between them. The data stem from a study of T cell repertoires in cytomegalovirus infection. The wider study: CMV infection together with matching HLA type was indicated by public TCR beta signatures. The study, taken as a whole, reports: HLA-C-restricted, CMV-specific TCR beta clonotypes were dominant ex vivo.

TCRdb independently ran MiXCR on the reads; one entry per CDR3 protein. The sample yields around 200,000 distinct CDR3 sequences, about 18% seen once. The sequence was collected from a human donor in good health (CMV status not recorded). Some clones in this sample may be carry-over from other donors' samples. The V call is TRBV4-3, the J call TRBJ1-1; no definite D call. The sequenced sample was CD8+ T cells from PBMCs. The CDR3 region is CASSQVIANTEAFF. CDR3 DNA: TGCGCCAGCAGCCAAGTGATCGCGAACACTGAAGCTTTCTTT.